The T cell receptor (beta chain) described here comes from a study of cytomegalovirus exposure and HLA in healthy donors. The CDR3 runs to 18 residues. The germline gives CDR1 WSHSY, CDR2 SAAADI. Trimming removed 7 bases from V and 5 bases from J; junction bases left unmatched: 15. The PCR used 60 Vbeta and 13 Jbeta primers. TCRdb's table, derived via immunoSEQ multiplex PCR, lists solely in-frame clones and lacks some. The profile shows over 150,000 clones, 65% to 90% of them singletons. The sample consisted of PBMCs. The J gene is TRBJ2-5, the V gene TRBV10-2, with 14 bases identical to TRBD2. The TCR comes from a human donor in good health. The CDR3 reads CASIPGEATSGGAETQYF. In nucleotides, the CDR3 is TGCGCCAGCATTCCAGGGGAGGCGACTAGCGGGGGGGCGGAGACCCAGTACTTC.